This record looks at one TCR beta chain sequence and its context. Its antigen remains unknown. This sample was taken from a study of CD8 T cells in ankylosing spondylitis. In making TCR beta libraries, quantitative 5'-RACE with molecular barcodes was used. Via MiXCR, TCRdb re-called the 5' RACE reads, giving one row per CDR3 protein. The repertoire holds a few hundred thousand distinct CDR3 sequences, with 20% to 25% as singletons. Study results and caveats: Roughly eight highly homologous variants made up a TCR beta motif that seemed to typify ankylosing spondylitis blood. Clones linked to the disease showed a CD8+ phenotype. They occurred at relatively low frequencies in peripheral blood. As reported, disease-linked clones showed significant enrichment in matched ankylosing spondylitis synovial fluid. Several of the motif variants were reported before in synovial fluid and blood from reactive arthritis.

Trimming left V 8 bases short and J 7 bases short, with 24 bases between. Per the germline V gene, CDR1 is MNHEY and CDR2 is SVGEGT. The CDR3 is 16 amino acids. The clonotype was recovered from a male donor with ankylosing spondylitis. Material: blood, either unsorted or a sorted T cell fraction (not recorded which). V usage is TRBV6-2 or TRBV6-3 and J usage is TRBJ2-4; possible D gene TRBD2, 7 bases. Here the CDR3 reads CASGAPSRGAVNIQYF. CDR3 bases: TGTGCCAGCGGGGCTCCCTCCCGGGGGGCAGTGAACATTCAGTACTTC.